The TCR beta chain under discussion was sequenced for a study of low-dose radiotherapy and immunotherapy resistance in tumors. As for the study in general: Patients of Cohort 1 had 0.5 Gy fractions every 2 weeks, which summed to 6.5 Gy.

Noted time point: after trial treatment. Treatment reported: LDRT plus nivolumab, ipilimumab, low-dose cyclophosphamide and aspirin (RACIN trial). Donors were treated with nivolumab, ipilimumab, aspirin, and low-dose cyclophosphamide and radiotherapy. This clonotype was counted ten times or more. Germline V gene sequence: CDR1 MNHEY, CDR2 SVGEGT. This CDR3 has 16 amino acids. With 0 bases removed from V and 6 bases from J, the gap between germline ends came to 16 bases. Covering alpha and beta chains, TRAV- and TRBV-specific primers were used for the first-strand cDNA. TCR amplification ran 15 to 25 PCR cycles using constant-region and V-primer adapter primers. Amplification of isolated mRNA was accomplished via in vitro transcription. MiXCR was run by TCRdb on the reads, yielding one entry per CDR3 protein. The sample comprises some 100,000 distinct CDR3 sequences, 20% to 25% of which are singletons, and 13% rests with the top ten.

The sequencing here drew on PBMCs, taken after low-dose radiotherapy plus immunotherapy. V gene TRBV6-2 or TRBV6-3 combines with J gene TRBJ2-3; D gene ambiguous. The receptor was isolated from a female donor with ovarian cancer. CDR3 sequence: CASSYSNFPSVDTQYF. Written as DNA, the CDR3 is TGTGCCAGCAGTTACTCGAACTTTCCGTCTGTGGATACGCAGTATTTT.